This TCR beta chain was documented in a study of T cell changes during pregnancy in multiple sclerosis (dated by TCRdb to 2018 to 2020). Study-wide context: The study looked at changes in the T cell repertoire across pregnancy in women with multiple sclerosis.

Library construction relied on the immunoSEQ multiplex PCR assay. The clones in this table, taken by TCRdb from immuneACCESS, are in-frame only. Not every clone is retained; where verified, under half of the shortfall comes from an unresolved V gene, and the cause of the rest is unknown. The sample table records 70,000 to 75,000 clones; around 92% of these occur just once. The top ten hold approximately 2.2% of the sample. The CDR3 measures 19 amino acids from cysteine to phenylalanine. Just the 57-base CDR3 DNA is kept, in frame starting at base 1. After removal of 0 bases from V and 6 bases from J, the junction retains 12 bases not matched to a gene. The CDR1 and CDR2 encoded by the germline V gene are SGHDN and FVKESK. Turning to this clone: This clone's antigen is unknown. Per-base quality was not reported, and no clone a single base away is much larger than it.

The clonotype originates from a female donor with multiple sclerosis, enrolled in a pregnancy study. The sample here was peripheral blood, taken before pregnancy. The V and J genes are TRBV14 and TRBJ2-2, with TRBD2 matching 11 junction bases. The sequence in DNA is TGTGCCAGCAGCCAAGATAGTGGCCTAGCGGGAGGACCACCCGGGGAGCTGTTTTTT. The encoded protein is CASSQDSGLAGGPPGELFF.